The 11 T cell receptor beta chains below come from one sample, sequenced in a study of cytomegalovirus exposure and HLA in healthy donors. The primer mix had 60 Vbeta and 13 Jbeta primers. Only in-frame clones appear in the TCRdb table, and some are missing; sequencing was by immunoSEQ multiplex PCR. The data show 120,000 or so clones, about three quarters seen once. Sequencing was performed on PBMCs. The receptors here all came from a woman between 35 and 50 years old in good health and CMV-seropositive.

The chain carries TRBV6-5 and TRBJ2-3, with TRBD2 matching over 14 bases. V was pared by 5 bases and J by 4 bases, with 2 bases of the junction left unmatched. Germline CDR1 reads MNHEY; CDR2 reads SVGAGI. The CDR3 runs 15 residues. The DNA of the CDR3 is TGTGCCAGCAGTGGGACTAGCGGGGGAGCAGATACGCAGTATTTT. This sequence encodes CASSGTSGGADTQYF.

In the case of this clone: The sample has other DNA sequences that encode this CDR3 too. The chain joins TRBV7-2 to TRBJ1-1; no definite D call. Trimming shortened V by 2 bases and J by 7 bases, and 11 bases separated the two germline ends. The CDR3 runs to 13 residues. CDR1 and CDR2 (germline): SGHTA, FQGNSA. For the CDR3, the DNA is TGTGCCAGCAGCTTAAACAGCTATAATGAAGCTTTCTTT. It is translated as CASSLNSYNEAFF. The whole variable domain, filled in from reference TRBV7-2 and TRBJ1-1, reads GAGVSQSPSNKVTEKGKDVELRCDPISGHTALYWYRQSLGQGLEFLIYFQGNSAPDKSGLPSDRFSAERTGGSVSTLTIQRTQQEDSAVYLCASSLNSYNEAFFGQGTRLTVV.

CDR3 sequence (DNA): TGTGCCAGCAGCCCGATGGAGGGTGGTACTGAAGCTTTCTTT. Encoded protein: CASSPMEGGTEAFF. The chain couples TRBV7-6 to TRBJ1-1; D is uncertain. Germline V gene data show CDR1 as SGHVS and CDR2 as FNYEAQ. The V gene lost 5 bases and the J gene lost 5 bases, with 15 bases spanning the gap. The CDR3 sequence is 14 residues long.

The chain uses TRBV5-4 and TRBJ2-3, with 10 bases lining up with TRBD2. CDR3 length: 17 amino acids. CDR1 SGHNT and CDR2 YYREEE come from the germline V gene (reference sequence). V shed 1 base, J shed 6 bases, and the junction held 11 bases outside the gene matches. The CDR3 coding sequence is TGTGCCAGCAGCTTGAGAAGCGGGGGGGCCCTCGTCGATACGCAGTATTTT. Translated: CASSLRSGGALVDTQYF.

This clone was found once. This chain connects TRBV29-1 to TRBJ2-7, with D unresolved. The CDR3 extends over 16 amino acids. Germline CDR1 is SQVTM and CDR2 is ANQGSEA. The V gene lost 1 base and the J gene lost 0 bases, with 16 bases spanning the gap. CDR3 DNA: TGCAGCGTTGAAGCGGCAGGCACCTTATCCTCCTACGAGCAGTACTTC. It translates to CSVEAAGTLSSYEQYF.

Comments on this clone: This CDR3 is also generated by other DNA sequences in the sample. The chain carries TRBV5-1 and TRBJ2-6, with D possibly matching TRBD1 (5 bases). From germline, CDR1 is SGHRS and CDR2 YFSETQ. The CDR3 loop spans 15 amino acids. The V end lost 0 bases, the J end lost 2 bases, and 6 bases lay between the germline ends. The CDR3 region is CASSLGRAGANVLTF. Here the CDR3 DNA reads TGCGCCAGCAGCTTGGGCAGGGCTGGGGCCAACGTCCTGACTTTC.

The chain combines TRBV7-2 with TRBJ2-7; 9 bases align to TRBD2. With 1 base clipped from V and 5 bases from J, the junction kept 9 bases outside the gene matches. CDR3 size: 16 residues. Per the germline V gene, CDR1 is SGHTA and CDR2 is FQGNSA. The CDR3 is CASSLVSAGGPNEQYF. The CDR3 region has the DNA TGTGCCAGCAGCTTAGTCAGCGCGGGGGGGCCCAACGAGCAGTACTTC.

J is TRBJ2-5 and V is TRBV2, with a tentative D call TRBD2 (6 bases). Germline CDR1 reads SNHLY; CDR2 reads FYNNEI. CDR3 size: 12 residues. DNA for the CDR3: TGTGCTGGTACGGGGGACCAAGAGACCCAGTACTTC. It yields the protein CAGTGDQETQYF.

The CDR3, as DNA: TGCGCCAGCAGTGGTTACTCTAGCACAGATACGCAGTATTTT. Amino acids: CASSGYSSTDTQYF. The chain carries TRBV5-1 and TRBJ2-3, with unresolved D. This CDR3 is 14 amino acids long. The germline V gene has CDR1 SGHRS and CDR2 YFSETQ. Trimming cost V 5 bases and J 0 bases, with 10 bases left between them. Variable domain in full (rest from reference TRBV5-1 and TRBJ2-3): KAGVTQTPRYLIKTRGQQVTLSCSPISGHRSVSWYQQTPGQGLQFLFEYFSETQRNKGNFPGRFSGRQFSNSRSEMNVSTLELGDSALYLCASSGYSSTDTQYFGPGTRLTVL.

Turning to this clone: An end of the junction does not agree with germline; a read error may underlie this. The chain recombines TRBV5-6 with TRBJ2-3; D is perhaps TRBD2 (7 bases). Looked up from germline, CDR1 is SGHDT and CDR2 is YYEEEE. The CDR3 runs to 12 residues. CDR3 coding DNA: TGTGCCAGCAGCTTGGTTCGGGGGGCCCATTTGTTT. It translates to CASSLVRGAHLF.

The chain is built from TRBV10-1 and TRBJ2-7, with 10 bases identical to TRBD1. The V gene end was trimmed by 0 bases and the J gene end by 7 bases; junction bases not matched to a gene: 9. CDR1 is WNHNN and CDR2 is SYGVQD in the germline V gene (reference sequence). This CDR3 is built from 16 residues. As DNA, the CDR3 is TGCGCCAGCAGTGAGTCTTCCGGGACAGGGGTGTGGGAGCAGTACTTC. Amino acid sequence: CASSESSGTGVWEQYF.